This is a list of T cell receptor beta chains from one sample in a study of shared clonotypes between healthy human individuals. Using immunoSEQ multiplex PCR, the repertoire was profiled, and TCRdb retains in-frame clones only, with some absent. The data show over a million clones, with around 97% seen just once and approximately 1% held by the top ten. The source material was naive CD4+ T cells sorted from blood. The receptors come from a man aged 30 to 45 in good health. Each CDR3 is given with its conserved first and last residue. A D gene is named only where the DNA matches it firmly. A clone size is listed for some rows: how often the clone was seen (once, few, many), or a class if it is expanded.

D gene: -
V gene: TRBV9
clone size: once
J gene: TRBJ1-1
CDR3 DNA: TGTGCCAGCAGCGTAGTCAGCCAGAACACTGAAGCTTTCTTT
CDR3 protein: CASSVVSQNTEAFF

D gene: -
V gene: TRBV9
clone size: -
J gene: TRBJ2-3
CDR3 DNA: TGTGCCAGCAGCGCCACAAGAACCAACACAGATACGCAGTATTTT
CDR3 protein: CASSATRTNTDTQYF

D gene: -
V gene: TRBV7-2
clone size: -
J gene: TRBJ2-7
CDR3 DNA: TGTGCCAGCAGCTTATCGGCGTTCTACGAGCAGTACTTC
CDR3 protein: CASSLSAFYEQYF

D gene: TRBD1
V gene: TRBV10-3
clone size: -
J gene: TRBJ1-2
CDR3 DNA: TGTGCCATCAGTGAGGCACACGGGGCGATGGGACAGGCTAACTATGGCTACACCTTC
CDR3 protein: CAISEAHGAMGQANYGYTF

D gene: -
V gene: TRBV18
clone size: -
J gene: TRBJ2-1
CDR3 DNA: TGTGCCAGCTCACGGCTGGTTGGAGGGACAGCATACAATGAGCAGTTCTTC
CDR3 protein: CASSRLVGGTAYNEQFF

D gene: TRBD2
V gene: TRBV28
clone size: -
J gene: TRBJ2-3
CDR3 DNA: TGTGCCAGCAGTACTAGCGCTCGCACAGATACGCAGTATTTT
CDR3 protein: CASSTSARTDTQYF

D gene: TRBD1
V gene: TRBV6-5
clone size: once
J gene: TRBJ1-3
CDR3 DNA: TGTGCCAGCTCAGGGGGCAGTGGAAACACCATATATTTT
CDR3 protein: CASSGGSGNTIYF

D gene: -
V gene: TRBV7-2
clone size: -
J gene: TRBJ2-1
CDR3 DNA: TGTGCCAGCAGCAAGGGGGTGTACAATGAGCAGTTCTTC
CDR3 protein: CASSKGVYNEQFF

D gene: -
V gene: TRBV6-6
clone size: -
J gene: TRBJ1-1
CDR3 DNA: TGTGCCAGCACCCTTACGGGGAACACTGAAGCTTTCTTT
CDR3 protein: CASTLTGNTEAFF

D gene: -
V gene: TRBV10-3
clone size: -
J gene: TRBJ2-3
CDR3 DNA: TGTGCCATCAGACAACAGGAGACCACAGATACGCAGTATTTT
CDR3 protein: CAIRQQETTDTQYF

D gene: -
V gene: TRBV19
clone size: -
J gene: TRBJ2-7
CDR3 DNA: TGTGCCAGTACCCAGGGGTTAGGTGCCTACGAGCAGTACTTC
CDR3 protein: CASTQGLGAYEQYF

D gene: -
V gene: TRBV6-6
clone size: -
J gene: TRBJ1-1
CDR3 DNA: TGTGCCAGCAGTTACTGGAGGGAAACTGAAGCTTTCTTT
CDR3 protein: CASSYWRETEAFF

D gene: -
V gene: TRBV5-1
clone size: -
J gene: TRBJ2-6
CDR3 DNA: TGCGCCAGCAGCTTGGTTAGAGGGGGGAGCTCTGGGGCCAACGTCCTGACTTTC
CDR3 protein: CASSLVRGGSSGANVLTF

D gene: TRBD2
V gene: TRBV14
clone size: once
J gene: TRBJ2-5
CDR3 DNA: TGTGCCAGCAGCCAATGGACTAGCGGGACAGAGACCCAGTACTTC
CDR3 protein: CASSQWTSGTETQYF

D gene: TRBD2
V gene: TRBV28
clone size: once
J gene: TRBJ2-5
CDR3 DNA: TGTGCCAGCAGTTTTGGACTAGCGGGGTTTTCAGGCGAGACCCAGTACTTC
CDR3 protein: CASSFGLAGFSGETQYF

D gene: TRBD2
V gene: TRBV7-9
clone size: -
J gene: TRBJ2-3
CDR3 DNA: TGTGCCAGCAGCCCACCGACTAGCGGGAGGATGGATACGCAGTATTTT
CDR3 protein: CASSPPTSGRMDTQYF

D gene: TRBD1
V gene: TRBV27
clone size: -
J gene: TRBJ2-7
CDR3 DNA: TGTGCCAGCAGTCCACGGACAGGGCTACACTACGAGCAGTACTTC
CDR3 protein: CASSPRTGLHYEQYF

D gene: -
V gene: TRBV5-6
clone size: once
J gene: TRBJ2-7
CDR3 DNA: TGTGCCAGCAGCGGGGGACGGTCGTTTACCTCCTACGAGCAGTACTTC
CDR3 protein: CASSGGRSFTSYEQYF

D gene: -
V gene: TRBV9
clone size: -
J gene: TRBJ1-1
CDR3 DNA: TGTGCCAGCAGCGGCCGGGCGAACACTGAAGCTTTCTTT
CDR3 protein: CASSGRANTEAFF

D gene: TRBD2
V gene: TRBV4-1
clone size: -
J gene: TRBJ2-5
CDR3 DNA: TGCGCCAGCAGCCCCTTGACTAGCGGGAGAGAGACCCAGTACTTC
CDR3 protein: CASSPLTSGRETQYF

D gene: TRBD1
V gene: TRBV14
clone size: once
J gene: TRBJ2-3
CDR3 DNA: TGTGCCAGCAGCGCGCCCCGACAGGGGGCGCGTCCAGATACGCAGTATTTT
CDR3 protein: CASSAPRQGARPDTQYF

D gene: -
V gene: TRBV2
clone size: -
J gene: TRBJ1-1
CDR3 DNA: TGTGCCAGCAGTGAATATGGTGGGTTTAATGCTGAAGCTTTCTTT
CDR3 protein: CASSEYGGFNAEAFF

D gene: TRBD2
V gene: TRBV7-2
clone size: -
J gene: TRBJ2-3
CDR3 DNA: TGTGCCAGCAGCTCAAGATCGCGGGAGAGAGATACGCAGTATTTT
CDR3 protein: CASSSRSRERDTQYF

D gene: TRBD2
V gene: TRBV27
clone size: -
J gene: TRBJ2-1
CDR3 DNA: TGTGCCAGCAGTTTTCGGGGACTAGCGGACAATGAGCAGTTCTTC
CDR3 protein: CASSFRGLADNEQFF

D gene: -
V gene: TRBV5-1
clone size: -
J gene: TRBJ2-1
CDR3 DNA: TGCGCCAGCAGCTTGGACACCGCAGCCTACAATGAGCAGTTCTTC
CDR3 protein: CASSLDTAAYNEQFF

D gene: -
V gene: TRBV2
clone size: -
J gene: TRBJ2-1
CDR3 DNA: TGTGCCAGCAGTGAATTACTCCCTAAAGCCGCCAATGAGCAGTTCTTC
CDR3 protein: CASSELLPKAANEQFF

D gene: TRBD2
V gene: TRBV5-4
clone size: -
J gene: TRBJ2-4
CDR3 DNA: TGTGCCAGCAGCAAGGAACCAGGGCGGGAGGGCCCGAGAGTCAAAAACATTCAGTACTTC
CDR3 protein: CASSKEPGREGPRVKNIQYF

D gene: -
V gene: TRBV27
clone size: -
J gene: TRBJ2-2
CDR3 DNA: TGTGCCAGCAGTTTATCTTCGGGGATCCCCGGGGAGCTGTTTTTT
CDR3 protein: CASSLSSGIPGELFF

D gene: -
V gene: TRBV9
clone size: once
J gene: TRBJ2-1
CDR3 DNA: TGTGCCAGCAGCGTAGACCTCGACAAGAGCTCCTACAATGAGCAGTTCTTC
CDR3 protein: CASSVDLDKSSYNEQFF

D gene: -
V gene: TRBV5-1
clone size: -
J gene: TRBJ2-3
CDR3 DNA: TGCGCCAGCAGCCAAGAGAAGGGATCCGGCACAGATACGCAGTATTTT
CDR3 protein: CASSQEKGSGTDTQYF

D gene: TRBD2
V gene: TRBV27
clone size: -
J gene: TRBJ2-7
CDR3 DNA: TGTGCCAGCAGGCCTACTAGCGGACCTTACTACGAGCAGTACTTC
CDR3 protein: CASRPTSGPYYEQYF

D gene: -
V gene: TRBV1
clone size: -
J gene: TRBJ1-2
CDR3 DNA: TGCACCAGCAGCCGGAGGGCCGATTCCCCCCCCACCCGGAATGGCTACACCTTC
CDR3 protein: CTSSRRADSPPTRNGYTF

D gene: -
V gene: TRBV28
clone size: -
J gene: TRBJ2-5
CDR3 DNA: TGTGCCAGCAGTTTAGGACGCTGGGGGGTCAGGGACGACCAAGAGACCCAGTACTTC
CDR3 protein: CASSLGRWGVRDDQETQYF

D gene: -
V gene: TRBV11-2
clone size: -
J gene: TRBJ2-7
CDR3 DNA: TGTGCCAGCAGCTTAGTCGGTAGAGCCCCCTACGAGCAGTACTTC
CDR3 protein: CASSLVGRAPYEQYF

D gene: TRBD2
V gene: TRBV2
clone size: -
J gene: TRBJ2-4
CDR3 DNA: TGTGCCAGCAGTGGTTGGCGGGAGCAAAACATTCAGTACTTC
CDR3 protein: CASSGWREQNIQYF

D gene: -
V gene: TRBV5-1
clone size: once
J gene: TRBJ2-2
CDR3 DNA: TGCGCCAGCAGCCTTCCGGGACCCAACACCGGGGAGCTGTTTTTT
CDR3 protein: CASSLPGPNTGELFF

D gene: -
V gene: TRBV6-1
clone size: -
J gene: TRBJ2-7
CDR3 DNA: TGTGCCAGCAGTGAGAGGCGGCCCTACGAGCAGTACTTC
CDR3 protein: CASSERRPYEQYF

D gene: -
V gene: TRBV6-5
clone size: -
J gene: TRBJ2-5
CDR3 DNA: TGTGCCAGTAGATCTCAGGGGGAGACCCAGTACTTC
CDR3 protein: CASRSQGETQYF

D gene: TRBD2
V gene: TRBV5-4
clone size: -
J gene: TRBJ2-3
CDR3 DNA: TGTGCCAGCAGACGGGAGCGCGGGAGGGCCCTGAGCACAGATACGCAGTATTTT
CDR3 protein: CASRRERGRALSTDTQYF

D gene: TRBD2
V gene: TRBV29-1
clone size: once
J gene: TRBJ2-1
CDR3 DNA: TGCAGCACCCCGGGAAGCGGGAGGAATGAGCAGTTCTTC
CDR3 protein: CSTPGSGRNEQFF

D gene: -
V gene: TRBV18
clone size: -
J gene: TRBJ1-2
CDR3 DNA: TGTGCCAGCTCATCACAGGGTCCCTATGGCTACACCTTC
CDR3 protein: CASSSQGPYGYTF

D gene: -
V gene: TRBV11-3
clone size: -
J gene: TRBJ2-2
CDR3 DNA: TGTGCCAGCAGCCCCCGGGGTGGCGGGGAGCTGTTTTTT
CDR3 protein: CASSPRGGGELFF

D gene: -
V gene: TRBV7-2
clone size: -
J gene: TRBJ2-7
CDR3 DNA: TGTGCCAGCAGCTGGGGGGCTCAGGGGGCCTACGAGCAGTACTTC
CDR3 protein: CASSWGAQGAYEQYF

D gene: -
V gene: TRBV28
clone size: -
J gene: TRBJ2-2
CDR3 DNA: TGTGCCAGCAGCCGGGACGCTACTAACACCGGGGAGCTGTTTTTT
CDR3 protein: CASSRDATNTGELFF

D gene: -
V gene: TRBV10-1
clone size: -
J gene: TRBJ2-3
CDR3 DNA: TGCGCCAGCAGTGAGGGAATCACAGATACGCAGTATTTT
CDR3 protein: CASSEGITDTQYF

D gene: -
V gene: TRBV27
clone size: -
J gene: TRBJ1-5
CDR3 DNA: TGTGCCAGCTTGACACTGCAGAGCAATCAGCCCCAGCATTTT
CDR3 protein: CASLTLQSNQPQHF

D gene: -
V gene: TRBV5-4
clone size: -
J gene: TRBJ2-3
CDR3 DNA: TGTGCCAGCAGCCTACAGGGAGGTGATACGCAGTATTTT
CDR3 protein: CASSLQGGDTQYF

D gene: TRBD1
V gene: TRBV30
clone size: -
J gene: TRBJ2-1
CDR3 DNA: TGTGCCTGGAGTACTCGGGGACAGGGGAAGGTCAATGAGCAGTTCTTC
CDR3 protein: CAWSTRGQGKVNEQFF

D gene: -
V gene: TRBV15
clone size: once
J gene: TRBJ1-2
CDR3 DNA: TGTGCCACCTCCAACCGCCTGTCCCACCGGTACTATGGCTACACCTTC
CDR3 protein: CATSNRLSHRYYGYTF

D gene: -
V gene: TRBV28
clone size: -
J gene: TRBJ2-2
CDR3 DNA: TGTGCCAGCAGCTCCAGGACCCCGTCCGGGGAGCTGTTTTTT
CDR3 protein: CASSSRTPSGELFF

D gene: TRBD2
V gene: TRBV28
clone size: -
J gene: TRBJ2-7
CDR3 DNA: TGTGCCAGCAGCCTAGCGGGCCCACGCTTCGACGAGCAGTACTTC
CDR3 protein: CASSLAGPRFDEQYF

D gene: -
V gene: TRBV7-2
clone size: -
J gene: TRBJ2-7
CDR3 DNA: TGTGCCAGCAGCTTGGGTCTATCGGTCTACGAGCAGTACTTC
CDR3 protein: CASSLGLSVYEQYF